What follows is one T cell receptor (beta chain) and its context. The antigen remains undetermined. Time point of the sample: baseline pretreatment blood. Treatment described: 15 Gy SBRT to primary tumor, nephrectomy 4 weeks later. Radiation-treated patients gave blood at baseline, week 2 and week 4. TCRdb keeps only in-frame clones here, not all; method: immunoSEQ multiplex PCR. The sample consists of 85,000 to 100,000 clones, around 88% of them appearing once. These data belong to a study of radiation and T cells in renal cell carcinoma. Trimming at V came to 0 bases and at J to 7 bases, leaving 3 bases not matched to a gene. The CDR3 sequence is 14 residues long. Germline CDR1 and CDR2: SGHRS and YFSETQ. Findings of the study overall: Pretreatment tumor biopsies were lacking, so baseline clonotypes are unknown.

The clonotype comes from a man in his fifties or sixties with renal cell carcinoma. This specimen consisted of blood, obtained from a patient whose treatment included radiotherapy and nephrectomy. The chain recombines TRBV5-1 with TRBJ2-2; 7 bases are shared with TRBD1. In DNA, the CDR3 is TGCGCCAGCAGCTTGGGACAGGGTTTCGGGGAGCTGTTTTTT. This translates into CASSLGQGFGELFF.